What follows are 23 T cell receptor beta chains derived from one specimen sequenced in a study of blood T cell repertoires in COVID-19. The repertoire was sequenced with immunoSEQ multiplex PCR; TCRdb's copy has only in-frame clones and lacks some. This table has 80,000 to 100,000 clones, 80% appearing once. The sequenced material came from peripheral blood. Source of these receptors: a woman in her sixties or seventies with acute or convalescent COVID-19.

The V call is TRBV3-1 (or the pseudogene TRBV3-2), the J call TRBJ2-1; D may be TRBD2 (6 bases). The V gene lost 3 bases and the J gene lost 5 bases, with 8 bases spanning the gap. Germline lookup yields CDR1 LGHDT and CDR2 YNNKEL (reference sequence). The CDR3 runs 13 residues. The CDR3 protein is CASSHWGDNEQFF. The CDR3 bases are TGTGCCAGCAGCCATTGGGGGGACAATGAGCAGTTCTTC.

The chain is built from TRBV10-3 and TRBJ1-5, with 9 bases lining up with TRBD1. CDR3 size: 15 residues. V shed 3 bases, J shed 4 bases, and the junction held 4 bases outside the gene matches. CDR1 and CDR2 from the germline V gene are ENHRY and SYGVKD. The CDR3 DNA sequence: TGTGCCATCAGTGATGGGGGACAGGGTAATCAGCCCCAGCATTTT. Protein product: CAISDGGQGNQPQHF.

This clone was recorded a few times. This chain links TRBV7-6 with TRBJ2-1; D possibly corresponds to TRBD2 (5 bases). CDR3 size: 13 residues. Per germline, CDR1 SGHVS and CDR2 FNYEAQ. V lost 2 bases and J lost 7, with 9 bases in between. The CDR3 coding sequence is TGTGCCAGCAGCTTATTGCTAGCAAATGAGCAGTTCTTC. Translated: CASSLLLANEQFF.

The chain has TRBV29-1 and TRBJ1-2; D is possibly TRBD1 (5 bases). Germline CDR1 is SQVTM and CDR2 is ANQGSEA. V shed 5 bases and J shed 1 base, with 17 bases lying between them. The CDR3 loop spans 15 amino acids. The DNA of the CDR3 is TGCAGCGTTACCCCAGGGAATACCATTAACTATGGCTACACCTTC. It codes for CSVTPGNTINYGYTF. The full variable domain, with the rest looked up from reference TRBV29-1 and TRBJ1-2, is SAVISQKPSRDICQRGTSLTIQCQVDSQVTMMFWYRQQPGQSLTLIATANQGSEATYESGFVIDKFPISRPNLTFSTLTVSNMSPEDSSIYLCSVTPGNTINYGYTFGSGTRLTVV.

This chain uses TRBV5-5 with TRBJ2-2, with D unresolved. The V gene lost 2 bases and the J gene lost 3 bases, with 8 bases spanning the gap. There are 14 residues in the CDR3. Germline V CDR1 and CDR2: SGHKS, YYEKEE (reference sequence). CDR3 in amino acids: CASSLMPDTGELFF. The CDR3 bases are TGTGCCAGCAGCTTAATGCCGGACACCGGGGAGCTGTTTTTT.

The chain has TRBV29-1 and TRBJ1-1; 7 nucleotides align to TRBD1. After removal of 5 bases from V and 12 bases from J, the junction contained 9 bases not matched to a gene. This CDR3 has 11 residues. Germline V CDR1 and CDR2: SQVTM, ANQGSEA. CDR3 sequence reads: CSVPDRAASFF. The CDR3 region has the DNA TGCAGCGTTCCCGACAGGGCGGCATCTTTCTTT.

This clone was counted a few times. This chain links TRBV6-5 with TRBJ1-4; D unclear. This CDR3 spans 14 amino acids. Trimming took 5 bases from V and 8 from J, leaving 15 bases between them. Germline V lookup: CDR1 MNHEY, CDR2 SVGAGI. This CDR3 reads CASSPLGVGEKLFF. The CDR3 nucleotides are TGTGCCAGCAGTCCCCTCGGGGTGGGAGAAAAACTGTTTTTT.

This clone was seen a single time. The chain couples TRBV11-2 to TRBJ2-1; 12 bases agree with TRBD2. J gave up 6 bases and V 5 bases, and 8 bases lay outside the gene matches. There are 16 residues in the CDR3. Germline V CDR1 and CDR2: SGHAT, FQNNGV. CDR3 DNA sequence: TGTGCCAGCAGCCAAAGACTAGCGGGAGTGTTCAATGAGCAGTTCTTC. Amino acids: CASSQRLAGVFNEQFF. Complete variable domain (other parts from reference TRBV11-2 and TRBJ2-1): EAGVAQSPRYKIIEKRQSVAFWCNPISGHATLYWYQQILGQGPKLLIQFQNNGVVDDSQLPKDRFSAERLKGVDSTLKIQPAKLEDSAVYLCASSQRLAGVFNEQFFGPGTRLTVL.

The rearrangement uses TRBV19 and TRBJ1-3; D gene uncertain. Trimming shortened V by 6 bases and J by 4 bases, and 16 bases separated the two germline ends. This CDR3 region has 15 residues. From germline, CDR1 is LNHDA and CDR2 SQIVND (reference sequence). Here the CDR3 reads CASRTFLGSGNTIYF. The CDR3 nucleotides are TGTGCCAGTAGGACCTTTTTGGGCTCCGGAAACACCATATATTTT.

The genes are TRBV27 and TRBJ2-7; a weak D match, TRBD1 (5 bases). CDR3 length equals 13 residues. V gave up 2 bases and J gave up 5 bases, with 10 bases separating them. CDR1 is MNHEY, CDR2 SMNVEV, per germline (reference sequence). The chain's CDR3 is CASSLSRVHEQYF. In DNA form, the CDR3 reads TGTGCCAGCAGTTTAAGCAGGGTCCACGAGCAGTACTTC.

DNA of the CDR3: TGTGCCAGCAGTGGCCAACAGGGAGATACGCAGTATTTT. Its translation is CASSGQQGDTQYF. The chain combines TRBV6-4 with TRBJ2-3; maybe TRBD1 (6 bases). The CDR3 consists of 13 residues. Trimming pared 4 bases from V and 5 bases from J, leaving 10 bases between. Germline V CDR1 and CDR2: MRHNA, SNTAGT.

CDR3 loop: CASSPPGQGLNEQFF. The CDR3 bases are TGTGCCAGCAGCCCACCGGGACAGGGTCTTAATGAGCAGTTCTTC. The rearrangement uses TRBV7-2 and TRBJ2-1; 9 nucleotides line up with TRBD1. V gave up 5 bases and J gave up 7 bases; unmatched junction bases: 9. Germline lookup yields CDR1 SGHTA and CDR2 FQGNSA. The CDR3 sequence is 15 residues long.

The gene calls are TRBV18 and TRBJ2-1, with D possibly matching TRBD1 (6 bases). Per the germline V gene, CDR1 is KGHSH and CDR2 is LQKENI. Deletions cut 3 bases from V and 4 bases from J, with 13 bases between. The CDR3 is 15 amino acids. As DNA, the CDR3 is TGTGCCAGCTCACCTCGGGACAAAGTGTACAATGAGCAGTTCTTC. Amino acid sequence: CASSPRDKVYNEQFF.

With regard to this clone: Other DNA variants within this sample encode the same CDR3. V usage is TRBV29-1 and J usage is TRBJ1-4, with 10 bases matching TRBD1. Germline trimming cut 7 bases from V and 8 bases from J; bases unmatched to any gene: 4. CDR1 SQVTM and CDR2 ANQGSEA come from the germline V gene. The CDR3 extends over 12 amino acids. As DNA, the CDR3 is TGCAGCGCGGGACAGGGGCGGGAAAAACTGTTTTTT. Its protein is CSAGQGREKLFF.

The chain couples TRBV14 to TRBJ1-3, with TRBD1 matching 8 bases. The germline V gene has CDR1 SGHDN and CDR2 FVKESK. The V gene end was trimmed by 4 bases and the J gene end by 0 bases; junction bases not matched to a gene: 5. The CDR3 contains 16 residues. The CDR3 coding sequence is TGTGCCAGCAGCCGGGACAGGACGAGCTCTGGAAACACCATATATTTT. Its protein product is CASSRDRTSSGNTIYF.

This sequence joins TRBV25-1 and TRBJ1-6; D unresolved. The CDR3 contains 13 residues. Germline CDR1 MGHDK, CDR2 SYGVNS. Trimming pared 6 bases from V and 4 bases from J, leaving 7 bases between. CDR3 bases: TGTGCCAGCAGCGAGTATTATAATTCACCCCTCCACTTT. This sequence encodes CASSEYYNSPLHF.

The chain joins TRBV5-4 to TRBJ2-3; 7 nucleotides match TRBD1. This CDR3 is built from 15 residues. V was clipped by 0 bases and J by 2 bases; unmatched bases: 3. In germline, CDR1 is SGHNT, CDR2 YYREEE (reference sequence). Here the CDR3 reads CASSLGDRVTDTQYF. Here the CDR3 DNA reads TGTGCCAGCAGCTTGGGGGACAGAGTCACAGATACGCAGTATTTT.

The rearrangement links TRBV5-1 to TRBJ1-1; D gene ambiguous. V lost 0 bases, J lost 0 bases, and 12 bases lay in between. This CDR3 is built from 16 residues. CDR1 and CDR2 (germline): SGHRS, YFSETQ. The CDR3 bases are TGCGCCAGCAGCTTGGTTGGAGCGGTTTTGAACACTGAAGCTTTCTTT. It translates to CASSLVGAVLNTEAFF.

This rearrangement joins TRBV4-2 to TRBJ1-2, with TRBD1 matching 7 bases. V was pared by 0 bases and J by 3 bases, with 4 bases of the junction left unmatched. The germline CDR1 and CDR2 sequences are LGHNA and YNFKEQ. This CDR3 comprises 15 residues. In nucleotides, the CDR3 is TGTGCCAGCAGCCAAGAAGGGGGCGCGGACTATGGCTACACCTTC. This encodes CASSQEGGADYGYTF.

This sequence joins TRBV18 and TRBJ1-1; weak D call: TRBD1 (5 bases). Germline V CDR1 and CDR2: KGHSH, LQKENI. Trimming shortened V by 1 base and J by 0 bases, and 9 bases separated the two germline ends. CDR3 length: 15 residues. CDR3 coding DNA: TGTGCCAGCTCACCACAGGGGTCTATGAACACTGAAGCTTTCTTT. Encoded protein: CASSPQGSMNTEAFF.

The rearrangement joins TRBV3-1 (or the pseudogene TRBV3-2) to TRBJ2-1, with TRBD2 identical over 8 bases. V shed 0 bases, J shed 6 bases, and the junction held 4 bases outside the gene matches. Germline V gene lookup returns CDR1 LGHDT and CDR2 YNNKEL (reference sequence). The CDR3 spans 15 residues. CDR3 protein: CASSQDALAANEQFF. The CDR3 DNA reads as TGTGCCAGCAGCCAAGATGCACTAGCGGCCAATGAGCAGTTCTTC.

In this sample, this clone turned up once. The gene calls are TRBV5-4 and TRBJ2-2, with TRBD2 matching 9 bases. The junction had 10 bases not matched to a gene; V was cut back by 4 bases and J by 6 bases. Per germline, CDR1 SGHNT and CDR2 YYREEE (reference sequence). This CDR3 comprises 16 residues. The CDR3 region is CASSPGVAGEAGELFF. CDR3 coding DNA: TGTGCCAGCAGCCCAGGGGTAGCGGGAGAGGCCGGGGAGCTGTTTTTT. Filled out from reference TRBV5-4 and TRBJ2-2, the complete variable domain reads ETGVTQSPTHLIKTRGQQVTLRCSSQSGHNTVSWYQQALGQGPQFIFQYYREEENGRGNFPPRFSGLQFPNYSSELNVNALELDDSALYLCASSPGVAGEAGELFFGEGSRLTVL.

This clone was detected a few times. The rearrangement uses TRBV13 and TRBJ2-1; 8 bases are a match to TRBD1. The CDR3 runs to 19 residues. Germline lookup yields CDR1 PRHDT and CDR2 FYEKMQ (reference sequence). V lost 4 bases and J lost 1; bases outside the gene matches: 15. This CDR3 reads CASSSSVARGTGSYNEQFF. CDR3 nucleotides: TGTGCCAGCAGCTCAAGTGTAGCTCGCGGGACAGGATCCTACAATGAGCAGTTCTTC. The full variable domain, its missing parts supplied by reference TRBV13 and TRBJ2-1, is AAGVIQSPRHLIKEKRETATLKCYPIPRHDTVYWYQQGPGQDPQFLISFYEKMQSDKGSIPDRFSAQQFSDYHSELNMSSLELGDSALYFCASSSSVARGTGSYNEQFFGPGTRLTVL.